This T cell receptor (beta chain) was profiled in a study of blood T cell repertoires in COVID-19. Study-level background: Sites across the United States, Italy and Spain contributed samples from acute and convalescent COVID-19. The analysed material was cDNA or gDNA that came from T cells, B-cell-depleted T cells, or PBMCs.

The authors' processing: Using reference gene primer amplification, nucleated cell counts were estimated. Produced via immunoSEQ multiplex PCR; TCRdb's table is partial and in-frame only. The V and J calls and clone size come from that table; D and trimming were worked out from the DNA. There are under 250,000 clones in the sample; approximately 83% occur only once, and 2% to 2.5% lies in the top ten. The germline CDR1 and CDR2 sequences are SGHVS and FNYEAQ. The CDR3 runs to 15 residues. The trim removed 3 bases at V and 4 bases at J, leaving 6 bases unmatched. The receptor was isolated from an older woman with acute or convalescent COVID-19. The chain uses TRBV7-6 and TRBJ1-5, with TRBD1 identical over 7 bases. The sample comprised peripheral blood. The CDR3: CASSLGDRPNQPQHF. The CDR3 region has the DNA TGTGCCAGCAGCTTGGGGGACAGACCTAATCAGCCCCAGCATTTT.